Sequencing of this TCR beta chain was carried out in a study of OX40 agonist ivuxolimab in advanced cancers. Data came from immunoSEQ multiplex PCR; TCRdb stores just in-frame clones and leaves some out. This sample has tens of thousands of clones, with about 81% found just once. The CDR3 sequence is 13 residues long. Trimming stripped 0 bases from V and 6 bases from J, with 7 bases between. In germline, CDR1 is SGHRS, CDR2 YFSETQ. The sequencing here drew on CD4+ or CD8+ T cells sorted from blood, taken in a trial of the OX40 agonist ivuxolimab. The TCR sequence derives from an adult with an advanced solid tumor such as melanoma, head and neck, liver or kidney cancer. V gene TRBV5-1 combines with J gene TRBJ2-1; possibly TRBD1 for D (6 bases). CDR3 amino acids: CASSLGGPNEQFF. As DNA, the CDR3 is TGCGCCAGCAGCTTGGGGGGGCCCAATGAGCAGTTCTTC.